This T cell receptor (beta chain) was recorded in a study of shared clonotypes between healthy human individuals. Terminally differentiated effector memory CD45RA+ cells were excluded from the naive CD8 cells, which were CD45RO-negative and positively selected for CCR7. Germline CDR1 reads MNHEY; CDR2 reads SMNVEV (reference sequence). The V end lost 5 bases, the J end lost 5 bases, and 19 bases lay between the germline ends. This CDR3 is 15 amino acids long. Sequencing was at deep level. Clones were read by immunoSEQ multiplex PCR, and TCRdb kept only the in-frame ones, dropping some. The sample lists about 2.1 million clones; about 94% were seen once. Notes on this clone: Antigen unknown.

General study results and limits: The low donor count limited represented genetic and exposure-history diversity. The naive CD4 repertoires of several donors were compared, and roughly 5.1% of clonotypes were shared.

The V gene is TRBV27, the J gene TRBJ2-7; unclear D gene. The clonotype originates from a man younger than 30 in good health. Some clones in this sample may be carry-over from other donors' samples. Sequencing input: naive CD8+ T cells from PBMCs. The CDR3, as DNA: TGTGCCAGCAGTCCATCTCCGGTCGTGAGAGACGAGCAGTACTTC. Encoded protein: CASSPSPVVRDEQYF.